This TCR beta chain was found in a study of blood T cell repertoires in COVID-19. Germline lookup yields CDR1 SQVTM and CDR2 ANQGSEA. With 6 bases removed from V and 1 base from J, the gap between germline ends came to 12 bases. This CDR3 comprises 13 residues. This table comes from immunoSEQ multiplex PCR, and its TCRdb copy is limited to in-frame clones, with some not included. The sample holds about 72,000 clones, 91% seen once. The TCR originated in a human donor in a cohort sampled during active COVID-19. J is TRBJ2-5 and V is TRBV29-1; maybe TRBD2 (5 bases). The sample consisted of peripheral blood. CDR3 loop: CSVLRGLQETQYF. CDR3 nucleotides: TGCAGCGTCCTCCGGGGTCTCCAAGAGACCCAGTACTTC.